Following are 18 T cell receptor beta chains from one sample sequenced in a study of OX40 agonist ivuxolimab in advanced cancers. Libraries were built with the immunoSEQ multiplex PCR assay. The table was pulled from immuneACCESS by TCRdb, which kept in-frame rearrangements only. Such tables lose some clones; where checked, under half of the loss comes from unresolved V genes, and the rest has no known cause. This sample has 90,000 to 130,000 clones in its table, and approximately 90% of those were observed once. The ten largest account for roughly 0.61% of the sample. Material: CD4+ or CD8+ T cells sorted from blood, obtained in a trial of the OX40 agonist ivuxolimab. The receptors shown here come from an adult with an advanced solid tumor such as melanoma, head and neck, liver or kidney cancer.

The chain couples TRBV29-1 to TRBJ1-4; D possibly corresponds to TRBD1 (5 bases). The CDR3 contains 13 residues. Trimming stripped 7 bases from V and 6 bases from J, with 15 bases between. CDR1 is SQVTM, CDR2 ANQGSEA, per germline. CDR3 sequence: CSALGVGDEKLFF. CDR3 nucleotide sequence: TGCAGCGCCCTGGGGGTTGGGGATGAAAAACTGTTTTTT. Drawing the rest from reference TRBV29-1 and TRBJ1-4, the complete variable domain is SAVISQKPSRDICQRGTSLTIQCQVDSQVTMMFWYRQQPGQSLTLIATANQGSEATYESGFVIDKFPISRPNLTFSTLTVSNMSPEDSSIYLCSALGVGDEKLFFGSGTQLSVL.

The chain links TRBV10-2 to TRBJ2-5; no clear D. The CDR3 covers 15 residues. V lost 9 bases to trimming and J lost 0 bases, with 17 bases between them. Germline lookup yields CDR1 WSHSY and CDR2 SAAADI. In DNA, the CDR3 is TGCGCCAGTCTTCGAATCCCGGGTAACCAAGAGACCCAGTACTTC. This sequence encodes CASLRIPGNQETQYF.

The chain combines TRBV5-1 with TRBJ1-2; no firm D call. The CDR3 contains 13 residues. V was shortened by 0 bases and J by 8 bases, with 11 bases between the two germline ends. Germline V lookup: CDR1 SGHRS, CDR2 YFSETQ. The CDR3, as DNA: TGCGCCAGCAGCTTGGAGGGCCCCTGGGGCTACACCTTC. Its protein is CASSLEGPWGYTF. Full variable domain (rest looked up from reference TRBV5-1 and TRBJ1-2): KAGVTQTPRYLIKTRGQQVTLSCSPISGHRSVSWYQQTPGQGLQFLFEYFSETQRNKGNFPGRFSGRQFSNSRSEMNVSTLELGDSALYLCASSLEGPWGYTFGSGTRLTVV.

The chain joins TRBV6-1 to TRBJ1-3; no definite D call. Per germline, CDR1 MNHNS and CDR2 SASEGT. The CDR3 is 12 amino acids. The V end lost 8 bases, the J end lost 0 bases, and 5 bases lay between the germline ends. The CDR3 loop reads CASYSSGNTIYF. The CDR3 nucleotides read TGTGCCAGCTACAGCTCTGGAAACACCATATATTTT.

This rearrangement joins TRBV10-3 to TRBJ2-5, with 7 bases identical to TRBD1. The V gene end was trimmed by 5 bases and the J gene end by 5 bases; junction bases not matched to a gene: 8. CDR3 size: 14 residues. In germline, CDR1 is ENHRY, CDR2 SYGVKD. The CDR3 reads CAISRQGLGETQYF. CDR3 coding DNA: TGTGCCATCAGTCGACAGGGTCTGGGGGAGACCCAGTACTTC.

This chain connects TRBV2 to TRBJ2-3; a possible D gene is TRBD2 (7 bases). Trimming took off 2 bases at V and 6 bases at J, with 18 bases between the two ends. The CDR3 is made up of 16 amino acids. CDR1 and CDR2 (germline): SNHLY, FYNNEI. CDR3 sequence reads: CASSERAGGARDTQYF. For the CDR3, the DNA is TGTGCCAGCAGTGAACGGGCTGGGGGGGCCAGGGATACGCAGTATTTT.

J is TRBJ2-5 and V is TRBV2, with D perhaps TRBD1 or TRBD2 (5 bases each). V lost 3 bases, J lost 0 bases, and 8 bases lay in between. The CDR3 spans 14 residues. Germline-derived CDR1 and CDR2 are SNHLY and FYNNEI. The CDR3 loop is CASSDWGNQETQYF. As DNA, the CDR3 is TGTGCCAGCAGTGACTGGGGGAACCAAGAGACCCAGTACTTC.

Worth noting for this clone: The sample contains more than one DNA sequence encoding this CDR3. The chain has TRBV30 and TRBJ2-5; 10 positions match TRBD2. J gave up 5 bases and V 6 bases, and 21 bases lay outside the gene matches. Germline CDR1 GTSNPN, CDR2 SVGIG (reference sequence). The CDR3 totals 18 residues. CDR3 in DNA: TGTGCCTGTTTAATCGGGGGGGCTAGCGGGAGTCGGGGGGAGACCCAGTACTTC. It is translated as CACLIGGASGSRGETQYF.

CDR3 sequence (DNA): TGCGCCAGCAGCTCCCTAGCTAGCACTAACTCCTACAATGAGCAGTTCTTC. This gives the protein CASSSLASTNSYNEQFF. The chain combines TRBV5-1 with TRBJ2-1; D may be TRBD2 (5 bases). Germline assignment: CDR1 SGHRS and CDR2 YFSETQ. Trimming left V 3 bases short and J 0 bases short, with 16 bases between. The CDR3 loop spans 17 amino acids.

This chain joins TRBV4-1 and TRBJ2-3; weak D call: TRBD2 (5 bases). Germline lookup yields CDR1 MGHRA and CDR2 YSYEKL. This CDR3 is 16 amino acids long. V was shortened by 0 bases and J by 2 bases, with 12 bases between the two germline ends. CDR3 DNA sequence: TGCGCCAGCAGCCAAGATTCTGGACGGGACACAGATACGCAGTATTTT. Translation: CASSQDSGRDTDTQYF.

The chain combines TRBV25-1 with TRBJ2-5, with D perhaps given as TRBD1 or TRBD2 (6 bases each). This CDR3 contains 15 residues. V lost 6 bases and J 2 bases, leaving 16 bases between the germline ends. Germline CDR1 MGHDK, CDR2 SYGVNS. The CDR3 loop is CASSRGGLGQETQYF. The CDR3 DNA reads as TGTGCCAGCAGCCGTGGGGGGCTGGGGCAAGAGACCCAGTACTTC.

The chain has TRBV7-9 and TRBJ1-1; maybe TRBD1 (5 bases). With 3 bases removed from V and 6 bases from J, the gap between germline ends came to 14 bases. CDR3 length: 14 residues. Germline V CDR1 and CDR2: SEHNR, FQNEAQ (reference sequence). The CDR3 DNA is TGTGCCAGCAGCTTGGGCGAGGGGTCCCCTGAAGCTTTCTTT. As protein: CASSLGEGSPEAFF.

Comments on this clone: The sample has other DNA sequences that encode this CDR3 too. The V and J genes are TRBV5-1 and TRBJ2-2, with 9 bases fitting TRBD1. The trim removed 4 bases at V and 3 bases at J, leaving 13 bases unmatched. Per germline, CDR1 SGHRS and CDR2 YFSETQ. CDR3 length: 18 amino acids. As DNA, the CDR3 is TGCGCCAGCAGCCGAAGGACAGGGGAGGGGGGAGACACCGGGGAGCTGTTTTTT. Translation gives CASSRRTGEGGDTGELFF.

The chain links TRBV5-6 to TRBJ1-4; 8 nucleotides line up with TRBD1. J was trimmed by 5 bases and V by 0 bases; bases with no gene match: 6. Looked up from germline, CDR1 is SGHDT and CDR2 is YYEEEE. The CDR3 length is 16 residues. In nucleotides, the CDR3 is TGTGCCAGCAGCTTGGAGTCAGGGGGCCTGAATGAAAAACTGTTTTTT. This translates into CASSLESGGLNEKLFF.

This sequence joins TRBV6-6 and TRBJ1-3, with D perhaps matching TRBD1 (6 bases). Germline V lookup: CDR1 MNHNY, CDR2 SVGAGI (reference sequence). This CDR3 is 14 amino acids long. V gave up 5 bases and J gave up 4 bases, with 12 bases separating them. CDR3 in amino acids: CASSGTKAGNTIYF. As DNA, the CDR3 is TGTGCCAGCAGTGGGACAAAAGCCGGAAACACCATATATTTT.

As to this clone: This same CDR3 is encoded by further DNA sequences in the sample. V gene TRBV10-3 combines with J gene TRBJ2-2, with D tentatively TRBD1 or TRBD2 (5 bases each). The germline V gene encodes CDR1 ENHRY and CDR2 SYGVKD. The CDR3 is made up of 15 amino acids. Trimming cost V 0 bases and J 5 bases, with 10 bases left between them. The CDR3 bases are TGTGCCATCAGTGAGTCGAGGGGTGGAACCGGGGAGCTGTTTTTT. Protein: CAISESRGGTGELFF.

Of note for this clone: The sample carries other DNA sequences with the same CDR3. The rearrangement links TRBV18 to TRBJ1-3, with D perhaps TRBD1 (5 bases). This CDR3 has 15 residues. Germline CDR1 reads KGHSH; CDR2 reads LQKENI. V shed 2 bases and J shed 1 base, with 9 bases lying between them. CDR3: CASSPAGSSGNTIYF. CDR3 nucleotides: TGTGCCAGCTCACCAGCAGGGTCATCTGGAAACACCATATATTTT.

This chain uses TRBV7-3 with TRBJ1-1; possible D gene TRBD1, 5 bases. V was pared by 0 bases and J by 5 bases, with 7 bases between. Per the germline V gene, CDR1 is SGHTA and CDR2 is FQGTGA. This CDR3 comprises 13 residues. In DNA form, the CDR3 reads TGTGCCAGCAGCTTAACTCAGGGAACTGAAGCTTTCTTT. It specifies CASSLTQGTEAFF.